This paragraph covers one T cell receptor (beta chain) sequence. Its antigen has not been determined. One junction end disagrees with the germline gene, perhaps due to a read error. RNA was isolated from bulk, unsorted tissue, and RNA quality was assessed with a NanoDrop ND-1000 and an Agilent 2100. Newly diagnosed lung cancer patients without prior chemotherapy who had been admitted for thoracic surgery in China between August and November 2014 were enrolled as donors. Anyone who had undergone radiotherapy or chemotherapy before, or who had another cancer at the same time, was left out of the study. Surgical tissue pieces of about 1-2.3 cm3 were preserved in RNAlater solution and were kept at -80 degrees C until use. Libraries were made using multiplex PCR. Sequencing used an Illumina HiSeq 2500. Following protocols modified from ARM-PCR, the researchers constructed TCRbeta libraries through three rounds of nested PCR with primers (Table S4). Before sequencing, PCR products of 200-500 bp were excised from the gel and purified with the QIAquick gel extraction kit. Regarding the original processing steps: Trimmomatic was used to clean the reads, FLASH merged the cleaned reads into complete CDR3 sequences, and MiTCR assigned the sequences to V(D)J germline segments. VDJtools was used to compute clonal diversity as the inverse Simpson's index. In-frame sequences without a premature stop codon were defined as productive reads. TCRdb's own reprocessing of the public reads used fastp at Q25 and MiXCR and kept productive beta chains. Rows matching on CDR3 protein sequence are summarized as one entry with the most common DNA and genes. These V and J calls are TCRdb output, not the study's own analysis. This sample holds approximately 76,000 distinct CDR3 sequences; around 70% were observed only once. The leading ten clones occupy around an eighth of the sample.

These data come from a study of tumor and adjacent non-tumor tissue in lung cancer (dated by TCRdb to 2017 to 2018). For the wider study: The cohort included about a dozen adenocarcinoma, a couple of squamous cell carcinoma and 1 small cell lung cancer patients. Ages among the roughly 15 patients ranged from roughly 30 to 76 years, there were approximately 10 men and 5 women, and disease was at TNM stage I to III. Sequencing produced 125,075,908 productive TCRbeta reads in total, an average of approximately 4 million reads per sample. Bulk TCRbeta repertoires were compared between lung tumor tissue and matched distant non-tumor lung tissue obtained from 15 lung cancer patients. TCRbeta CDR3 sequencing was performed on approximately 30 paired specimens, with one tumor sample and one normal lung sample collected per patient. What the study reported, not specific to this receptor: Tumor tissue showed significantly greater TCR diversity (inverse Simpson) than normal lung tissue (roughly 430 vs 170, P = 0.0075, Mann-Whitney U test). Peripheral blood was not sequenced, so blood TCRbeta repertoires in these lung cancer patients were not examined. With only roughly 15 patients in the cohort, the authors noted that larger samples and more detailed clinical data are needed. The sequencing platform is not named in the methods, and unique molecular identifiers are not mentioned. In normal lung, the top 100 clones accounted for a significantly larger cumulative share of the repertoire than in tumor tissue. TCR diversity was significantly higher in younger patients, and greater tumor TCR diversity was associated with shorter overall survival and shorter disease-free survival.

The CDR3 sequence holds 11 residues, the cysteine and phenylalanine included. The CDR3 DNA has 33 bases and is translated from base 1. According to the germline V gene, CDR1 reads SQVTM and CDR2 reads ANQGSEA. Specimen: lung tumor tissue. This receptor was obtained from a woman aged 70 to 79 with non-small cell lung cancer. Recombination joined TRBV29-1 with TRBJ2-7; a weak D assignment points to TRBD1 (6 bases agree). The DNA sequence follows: TGCAGCGTTGGACAGGAGCTCGAGCAATACTTC. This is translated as CSVGQELEQYF.